This T cell receptor beta chain was recorded in a study of cytomegalovirus exposure and HLA in healthy donors. The CDR3 extends over 18 amino acids. CDR1 is SGHTA, CDR2 FQGNSA, per germline. The trim removed 5 bases at V and 8 bases at J, leaving 17 bases unmatched. Study-level results: The investigators catalogued 150 to 200 TCR beta chains as cytomegalovirus-associated. A few chains tied to CMV proved CMV antigen-specific in vitro.

Here immunoSEQ multiplex PCR was the method, and the copy in TCRdb shows in-frame clones only, minus some. The sample includes under 300,000 clones, approximately 86% seen only once; the top ten take 0.9% to 1.1%. Regarding this clone: Its antigen is still unknown.

The validation cohort, a group of 130 or so subjects, included the donors and was separate from the roughly 620-subject first cohort. The source is a woman aged 18-29 years in good health and CMV-seronegative. The source material was PBMCs. The chain employs TRBV7-2 and TRBJ1-6, with TRBD1 matching 8 bases. The CDR3 is CASSQFPKPGTGHSPLHF. The DNA for the CDR3 is TGTGCCAGCAGCCAATTTCCCAAGCCCGGGACAGGTCATTCACCCCTCCACTTT.